This T cell receptor beta chain was captured by sequencing in a study of blood T cells in healthy people across ages. The second PCR ran about 6 to 11 cycles with a sample-barcoded 5' primer and J-beta primers. TCRdb fed the 5' RACE reads into MiXCR, producing one record per CDR3 protein. The table shows roughly 1,500,000 distinct CDR3 sequences, with around 35% occurring only once. Germline assignment: CDR1 SGHRS and CDR2 YFSETQ. The junction had 8 bases not matched to a gene; V was cut back by 4 bases and J by 4 bases. This CDR3 spans 17 amino acids. V gene TRBV5-1 combines with J gene TRBJ2-1, with TRBD2 matching 13 bases. This receptor was taken from a woman aged 25 to 45 in good health. The sequencing input was blood. CDR3 loop: CASSRTSGGIGYNEQFF. The CDR3, as DNA: TGCGCCAGCAGCAGGACTAGCGGGGGTATAGGGTACAATGAGCAGTTCTTC.